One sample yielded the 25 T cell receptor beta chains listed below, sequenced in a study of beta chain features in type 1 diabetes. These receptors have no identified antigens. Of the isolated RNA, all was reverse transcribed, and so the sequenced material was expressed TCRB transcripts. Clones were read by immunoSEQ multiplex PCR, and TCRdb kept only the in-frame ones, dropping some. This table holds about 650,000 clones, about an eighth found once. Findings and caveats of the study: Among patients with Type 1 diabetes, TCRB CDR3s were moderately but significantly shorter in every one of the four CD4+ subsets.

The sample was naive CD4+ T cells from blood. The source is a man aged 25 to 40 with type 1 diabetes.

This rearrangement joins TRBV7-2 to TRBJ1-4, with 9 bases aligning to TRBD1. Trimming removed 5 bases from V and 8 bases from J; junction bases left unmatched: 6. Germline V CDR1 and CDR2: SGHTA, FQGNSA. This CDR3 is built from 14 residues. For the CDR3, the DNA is TGTGCCAGCAGCACCCCCGGGACAGGGGAAAAACTGTTTTTT. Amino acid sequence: CASSTPGTGEKLFF.

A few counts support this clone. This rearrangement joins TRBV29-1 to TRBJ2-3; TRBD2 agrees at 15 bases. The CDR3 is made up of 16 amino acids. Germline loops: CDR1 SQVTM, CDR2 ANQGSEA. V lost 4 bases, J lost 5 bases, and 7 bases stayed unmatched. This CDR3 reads CSVVSGLAGGQDTQYF. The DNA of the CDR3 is TGCAGCGTTGTATCGGGACTAGCGGGGGGCCAAGATACGCAGTATTTT.

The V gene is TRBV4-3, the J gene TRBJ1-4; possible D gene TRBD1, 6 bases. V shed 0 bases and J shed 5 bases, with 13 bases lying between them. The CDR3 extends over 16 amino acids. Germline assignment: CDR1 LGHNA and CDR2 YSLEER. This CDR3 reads CASSQDLGRGNEKLFF. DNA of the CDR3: TGCGCCAGCAGCCAAGATTTAGGCAGGGGAAATGAAAAACTGTTTTTT.

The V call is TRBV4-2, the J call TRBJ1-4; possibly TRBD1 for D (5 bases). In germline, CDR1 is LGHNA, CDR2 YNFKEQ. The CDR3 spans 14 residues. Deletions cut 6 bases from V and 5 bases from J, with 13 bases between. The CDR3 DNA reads TGTGCCAGCAGTCGACAGACCGCGAATGAAAAACTGTTTTTT. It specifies CASSRQTANEKLFF.

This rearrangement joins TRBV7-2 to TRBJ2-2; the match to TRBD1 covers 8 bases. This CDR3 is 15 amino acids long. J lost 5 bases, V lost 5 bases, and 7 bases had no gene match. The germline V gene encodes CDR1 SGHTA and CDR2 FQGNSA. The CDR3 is CASSPGGTGTGELFF. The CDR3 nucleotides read TGTGCCAGCAGCCCCGGCGGGACAGGTACCGGGGAGCTGTTTTTT. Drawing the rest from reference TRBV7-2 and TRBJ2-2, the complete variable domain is GAGVSQSPSNKVTEKGKDVELRCDPISGHTALYWYRQSLGQGLEFLIYFQGNSAPDKSGLPSDRFSAERTGGSVSTLTIQRTQQEDSAVYLCASSPGGTGTGELFFGEGSRLTVL.

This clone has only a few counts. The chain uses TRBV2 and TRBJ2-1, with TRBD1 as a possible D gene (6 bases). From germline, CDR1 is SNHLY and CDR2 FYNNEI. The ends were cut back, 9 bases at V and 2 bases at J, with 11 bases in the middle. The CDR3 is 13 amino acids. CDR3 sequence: CASMAGAYNEQFF. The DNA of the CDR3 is TGTGCCAGTATGGCAGGGGCCTACAATGAGCAGTTCTTC.

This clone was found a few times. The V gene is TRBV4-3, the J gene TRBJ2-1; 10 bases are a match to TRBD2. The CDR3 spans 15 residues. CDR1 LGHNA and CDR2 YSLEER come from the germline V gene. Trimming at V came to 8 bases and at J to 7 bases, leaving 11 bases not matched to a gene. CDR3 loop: CASGFVAGGGNEQFF. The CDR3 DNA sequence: TGCGCCAGCGGGTTTGTAGCGGGGGGCGGGAATGAGCAGTTCTTC.

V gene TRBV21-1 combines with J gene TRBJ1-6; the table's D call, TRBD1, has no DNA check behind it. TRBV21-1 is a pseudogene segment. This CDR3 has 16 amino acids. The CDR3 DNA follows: TGTGCCAGCAGCAAGACCCAGGGGGGCAGGAATTCACCCCTCCACTTT. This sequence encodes CASSKTQGGRNSPLHF.

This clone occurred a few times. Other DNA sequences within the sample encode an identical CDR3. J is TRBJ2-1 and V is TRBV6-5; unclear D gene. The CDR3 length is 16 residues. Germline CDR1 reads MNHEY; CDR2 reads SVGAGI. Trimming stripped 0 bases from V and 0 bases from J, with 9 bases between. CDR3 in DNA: TGTGCCAGCAGTTACTCGAGATCCTACTCCTACAATGAGCAGTTCTTC. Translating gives CASSYSRSYSYNEQFF.

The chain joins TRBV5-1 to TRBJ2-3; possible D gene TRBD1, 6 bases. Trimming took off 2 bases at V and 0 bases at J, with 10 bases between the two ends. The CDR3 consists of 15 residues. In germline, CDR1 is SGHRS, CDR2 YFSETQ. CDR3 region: CASSLGQSSTDTQYF. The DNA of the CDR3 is TGCGCCAGCAGCTTAGGACAGTCGAGCACAGATACGCAGTATTTT.

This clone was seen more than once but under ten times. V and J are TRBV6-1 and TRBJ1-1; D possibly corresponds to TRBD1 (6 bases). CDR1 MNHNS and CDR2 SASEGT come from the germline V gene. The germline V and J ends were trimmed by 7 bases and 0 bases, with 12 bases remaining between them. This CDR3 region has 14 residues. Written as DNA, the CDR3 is TGTGCCAGCATTCTGCAGGGGTTGAACACTGAAGCTTTCTTT. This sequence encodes CASILQGLNTEAFF.

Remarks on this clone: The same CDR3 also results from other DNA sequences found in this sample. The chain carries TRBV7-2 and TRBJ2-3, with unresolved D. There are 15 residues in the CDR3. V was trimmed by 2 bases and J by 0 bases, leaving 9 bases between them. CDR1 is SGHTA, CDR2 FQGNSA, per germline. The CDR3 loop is CASSLRGPSTDTQYF. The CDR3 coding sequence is TGTGCCAGCAGCTTACGAGGACCCAGCACAGATACGCAGTATTTT.

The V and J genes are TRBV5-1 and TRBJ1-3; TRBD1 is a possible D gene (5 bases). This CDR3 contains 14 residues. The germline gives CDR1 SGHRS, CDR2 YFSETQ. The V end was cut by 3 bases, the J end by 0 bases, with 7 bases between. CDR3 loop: CASSWDLSGNTIYF. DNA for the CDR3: TGCGCCAGCAGCTGGGACCTCTCTGGAAACACCATATATTTT.

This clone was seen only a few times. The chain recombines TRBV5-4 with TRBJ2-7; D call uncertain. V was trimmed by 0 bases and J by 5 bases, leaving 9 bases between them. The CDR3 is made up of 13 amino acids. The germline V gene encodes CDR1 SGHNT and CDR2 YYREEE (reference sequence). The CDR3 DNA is TGTGCCAGCAGCTTGGAGGTAGGGAACGAGCAGTACTTC. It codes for CASSLEVGNEQYF. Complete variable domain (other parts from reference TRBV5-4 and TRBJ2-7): ETGVTQSPTHLIKTRGQQVTLRCSSQSGHNTVSWYQQALGQGPQFIFQYYREEENGRGNFPPRFSGLQFPNYSSELNVNALELDDSALYLCASSLEVGNEQYFGPGTRLTVT.

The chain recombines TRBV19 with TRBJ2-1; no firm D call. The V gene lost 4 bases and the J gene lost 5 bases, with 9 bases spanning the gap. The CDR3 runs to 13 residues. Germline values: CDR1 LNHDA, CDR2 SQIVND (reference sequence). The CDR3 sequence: CASSTRSNNEQFF. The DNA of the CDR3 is TGTGCCAGTAGTACCCGATCGAACAATGAGCAGTTCTTC.

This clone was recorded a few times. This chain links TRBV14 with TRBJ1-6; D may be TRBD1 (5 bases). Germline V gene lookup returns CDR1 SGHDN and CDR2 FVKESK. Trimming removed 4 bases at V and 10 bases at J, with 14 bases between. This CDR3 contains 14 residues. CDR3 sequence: CASSLSGYYSPLHF. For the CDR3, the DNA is TGTGCCAGCAGCCTATCAGGGTATTACTCACCCCTCCACTTT.

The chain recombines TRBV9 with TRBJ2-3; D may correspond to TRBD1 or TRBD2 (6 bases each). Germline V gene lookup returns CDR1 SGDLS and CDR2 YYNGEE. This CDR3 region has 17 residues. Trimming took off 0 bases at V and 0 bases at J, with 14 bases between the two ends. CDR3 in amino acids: CASSVATGRMSTDTQYF. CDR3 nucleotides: TGTGCCAGCAGCGTAGCTACAGGGAGGATGAGCACAGATACGCAGTATTTT.

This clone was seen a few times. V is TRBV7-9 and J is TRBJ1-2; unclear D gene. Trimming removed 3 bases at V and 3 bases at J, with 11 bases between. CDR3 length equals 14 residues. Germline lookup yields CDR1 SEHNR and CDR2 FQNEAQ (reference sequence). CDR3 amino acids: CASSFGNSYYGYTF. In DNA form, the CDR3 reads TGTGCCAGCAGCTTTGGGAACAGCTACTATGGCTACACCTTC.

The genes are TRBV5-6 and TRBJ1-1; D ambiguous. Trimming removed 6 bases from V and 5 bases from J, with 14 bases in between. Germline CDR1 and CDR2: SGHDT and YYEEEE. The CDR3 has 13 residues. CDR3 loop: CASTRDPGTEAFF. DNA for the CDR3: TGTGCCAGCACCAGAGATCCGGGAACTGAAGCTTTCTTT.

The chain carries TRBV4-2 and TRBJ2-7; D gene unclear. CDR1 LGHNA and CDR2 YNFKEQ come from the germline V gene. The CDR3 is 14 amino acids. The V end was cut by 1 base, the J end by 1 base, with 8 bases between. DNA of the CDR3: TGTGCCAGCAGCCAAGGTGGAAAGTCCTACGAGCAGTACTTC. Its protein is CASSQGGKSYEQYF.

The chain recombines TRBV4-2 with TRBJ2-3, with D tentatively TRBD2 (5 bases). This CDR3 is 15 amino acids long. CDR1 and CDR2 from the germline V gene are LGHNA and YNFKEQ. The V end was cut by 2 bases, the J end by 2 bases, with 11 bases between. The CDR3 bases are TGTGCCAGCAGCCAAAAACGCGGGTACACAGATACGCAGTATTTT. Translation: CASSQKRGYTDTQYF.

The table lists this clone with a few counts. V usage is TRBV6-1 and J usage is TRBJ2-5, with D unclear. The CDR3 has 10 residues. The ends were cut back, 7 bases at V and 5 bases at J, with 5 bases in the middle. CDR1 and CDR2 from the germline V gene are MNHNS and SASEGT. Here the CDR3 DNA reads TGTGCCAGCACTCTGGAGACCCAGTACTTC. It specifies CASTLETQYF.

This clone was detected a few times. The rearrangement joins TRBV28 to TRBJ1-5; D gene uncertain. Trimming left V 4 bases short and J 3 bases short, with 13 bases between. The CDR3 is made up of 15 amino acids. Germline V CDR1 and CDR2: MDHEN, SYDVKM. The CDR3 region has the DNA TGTGCCAGCAGTTCGGCAAAGAGGGCCAATCAGCCCCAGCATTTT. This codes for CASSSAKRANQPQHF.

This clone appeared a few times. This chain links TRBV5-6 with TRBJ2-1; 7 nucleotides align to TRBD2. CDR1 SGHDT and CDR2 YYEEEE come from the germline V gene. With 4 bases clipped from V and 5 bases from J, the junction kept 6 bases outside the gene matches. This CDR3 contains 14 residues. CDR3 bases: TGTGCCAGCAGCCGGAGCCTAGCGGACAATGAGCAGTTCTTC. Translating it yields CASSRSLADNEQFF.

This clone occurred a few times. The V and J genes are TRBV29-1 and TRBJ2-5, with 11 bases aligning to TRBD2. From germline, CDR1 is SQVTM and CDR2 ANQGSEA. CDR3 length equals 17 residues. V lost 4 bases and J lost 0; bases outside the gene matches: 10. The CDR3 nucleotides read TGCAGCGTTGGGGCCGCCGTAGCGGGGGGGCACCAAGAGACCCAGTACTTC. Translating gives CSVGAAVAGGHQETQYF.